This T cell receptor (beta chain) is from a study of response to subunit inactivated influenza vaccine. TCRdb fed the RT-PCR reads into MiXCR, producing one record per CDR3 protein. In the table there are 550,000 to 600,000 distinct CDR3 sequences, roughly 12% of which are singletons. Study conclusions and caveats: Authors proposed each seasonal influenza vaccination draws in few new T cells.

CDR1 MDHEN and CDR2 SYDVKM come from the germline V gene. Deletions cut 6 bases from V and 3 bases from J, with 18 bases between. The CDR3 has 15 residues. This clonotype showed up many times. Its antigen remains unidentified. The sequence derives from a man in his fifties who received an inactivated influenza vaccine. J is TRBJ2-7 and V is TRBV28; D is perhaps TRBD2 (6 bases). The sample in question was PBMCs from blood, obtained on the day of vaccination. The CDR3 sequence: CASRKLTSSSYEQYF. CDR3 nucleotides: TGTGCCAGCAGGAAACTCACTAGCTCAAGCTACGAGCAGTACTTC.